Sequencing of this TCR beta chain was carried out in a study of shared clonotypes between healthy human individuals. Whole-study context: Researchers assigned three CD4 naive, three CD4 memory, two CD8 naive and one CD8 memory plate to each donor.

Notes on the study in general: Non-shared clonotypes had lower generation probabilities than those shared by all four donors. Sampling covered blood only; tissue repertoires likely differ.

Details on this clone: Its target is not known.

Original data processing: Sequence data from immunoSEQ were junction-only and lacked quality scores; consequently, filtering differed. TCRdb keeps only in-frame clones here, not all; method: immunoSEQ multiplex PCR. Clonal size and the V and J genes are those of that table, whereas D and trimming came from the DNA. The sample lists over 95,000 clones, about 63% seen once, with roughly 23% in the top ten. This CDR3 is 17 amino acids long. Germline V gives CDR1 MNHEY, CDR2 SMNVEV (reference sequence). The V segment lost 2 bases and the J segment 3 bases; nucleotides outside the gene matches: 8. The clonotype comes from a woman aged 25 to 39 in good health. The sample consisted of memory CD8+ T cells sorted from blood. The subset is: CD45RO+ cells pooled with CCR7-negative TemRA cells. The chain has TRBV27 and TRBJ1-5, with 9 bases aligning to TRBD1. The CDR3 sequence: CASSLSWDRAINQPQHF. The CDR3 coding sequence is TGTGCCAGCAGTTTAAGTTGGGACAGGGCAATCAATCAGCCCCAGCATTTT.